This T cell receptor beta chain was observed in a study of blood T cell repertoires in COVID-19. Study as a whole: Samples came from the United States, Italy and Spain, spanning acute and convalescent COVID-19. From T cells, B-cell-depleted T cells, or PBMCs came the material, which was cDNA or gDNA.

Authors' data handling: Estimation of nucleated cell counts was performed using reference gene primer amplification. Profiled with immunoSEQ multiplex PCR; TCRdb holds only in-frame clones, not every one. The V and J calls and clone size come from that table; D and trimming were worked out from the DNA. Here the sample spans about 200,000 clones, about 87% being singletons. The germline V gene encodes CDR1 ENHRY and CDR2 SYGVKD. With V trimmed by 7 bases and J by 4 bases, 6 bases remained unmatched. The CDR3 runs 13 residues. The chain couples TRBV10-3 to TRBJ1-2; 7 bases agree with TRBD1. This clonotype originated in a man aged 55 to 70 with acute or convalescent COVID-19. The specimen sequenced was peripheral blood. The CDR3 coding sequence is TGTGCCATCACCGCAGGGGGTAGCTATGGCTACACCTTC. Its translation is CAITAGGSYGYTF.